Below are 21 T cell receptor beta chains sequenced from a single sample in a study of CD8 T cells in ankylosing spondylitis. Regarding the study as a whole: It appeared that ankylosing spondylitis blood was characterized by a TCR beta motif of about eight highly homologous variants.

Using its own MiXCR run on the 5' RACE reads, TCRdb lists one record per CDR3 protein. The table shows fewer than 650,000 distinct CDR3 sequences, with more than 9.5% occurring only once. No antigen is known for these receptors. Sequenced material: blood, either unsorted or a sorted T cell fraction (not recorded which). Receptor source: a male donor with ankylosing spondylitis.

This clonotype was recorded a few times. The genes are TRBV7-9 and TRBJ1-4, with 7 positions matching TRBD1. The CDR3 has 15 residues. V lost 3 bases to trimming and J lost 7 bases; unmatched junction nucleotides: 8. Germline V gene lookup returns CDR1 SEHNR and CDR2 FQNEAQ (reference sequence). The CDR3 reads CASSFWGQTLEKLFF. For the CDR3, the DNA is TGTGCCAGCAGCTTCTGGGGACAGACTCTTGAAAAACTGTTTTTT.

The rearrangement joins TRBV20-1 to TRBJ2-1, with 7 nucleotides matching TRBD2. CDR1 is DFQATT and CDR2 is SNEGSKA in the germline V gene (reference sequence). CDR3 length: 12 residues. CDR3 coding DNA: TGCCTGACTAGCTCCCTCTACAATGAGCAGTTCTTC. It yields the protein CLTSSLYNEQFF.

V gene TRBV20-1 combines with J gene TRBJ2-7; tentatively, D is TRBD2 (5 bases). V shed 0 bases and J shed 0 bases, with 12 bases lying between them. This CDR3 region has 15 residues. CDR1 and CDR2 from the germline V gene are DFQATT and SNEGSKA (reference sequence). CDR3 bases: TGCAGTGCTAGAGATCCCCAGCGGAGCTCCTACGAGCAGTACTTC. Protein product: CSARDPQRSSYEQYF.

The chain is built from TRBV3-1 and TRBJ2-1, with TRBD2 matching 10 bases. The germline V gene encodes CDR1 LGHDT and CDR2 YNNKEL (reference sequence). The CDR3 has 15 amino acids. The J segment lost 4 bases and the V segment lost 4 bases, leaving 4 bases of the junction unmatched. CDR3 sequence reads: CASSLGTSDYNEQFF. In DNA form, the CDR3 reads TGTGCCAGCAGCCTTGGGACTAGCGATTACAATGAGCAGTTCTTC.

This clonotype was detected ten times or more. The J gene is TRBJ1-1, the V gene TRBV5-1; tentatively, D is TRBD1 (5 bases). The CDR3 spans 13 residues. V was cut by 4 bases and J by 3 bases, with 10 bases left in between. In germline, CDR1 is SGHRS, CDR2 YFSETQ. CDR3 sequence reads: CASSPRGDTEAFF. In DNA, the CDR3 is TGCGCCAGCAGCCCGCGAGGGGACACTGAAGCTTTCTTT.

This clonotype showed up many times. At one boundary the junction diverges from the germline segment, which might be a read error. The chain uses TRBV5-1 and TRBJ2-1; 8 bases align to TRBD2. The V gene's germline CDR1 is SGHRS and CDR2 YFSETQ. The CDR3 length is 13 residues. The CDR3 loop reads CASTLAGGNEQFF. CDR3 coding DNA: TGCGCCAGCACCTTGGCGGGAGGCAATGAGCAGTTCTTC.

A few counts support this clonotype. The J gene is TRBJ2-1, the V gene TRBV6-2 or TRBV6-3; D is undetermined. Germline lookup yields CDR1 MNHEY and CDR2 SVGEGT. Trimming left V 6 bases short and J 6 bases short, with 9 bases between. CDR3 length: 12 amino acids. The CDR3 region has the DNA TGTGCCAGCAGGCTGTACGTCAATGAGCAGTTCTTC. Translated, it gives CASRLYVNEQFF.

At least ten counts were recorded for this clonotype. This chain joins TRBV5-1 and TRBJ2-7; D is ambiguous. Trimming left V 4 bases short and J 0 bases short, with 8 bases between. Germline loops: CDR1 SGHRS, CDR2 YFSETQ. The CDR3 sequence is 13 residues long. The CDR3 region has the DNA TGCGCCAGCAGCCCCGGATTCTCCTACGAGCAGTACTTC. This codes for CASSPGFSYEQYF.

This clonotype occurred a few times. The rearrangement links TRBV7-2 to TRBJ1-5; 10 bases are shared with TRBD1. Looked up from germline, CDR1 is SGHTA and CDR2 is FQGNSA. After removal of 5 bases from V and 0 bases from J, the junction contained 7 bases not matched to a gene. The CDR3 is 17 residues long. This CDR3 reads CASSPRDRGYSNQPQHF. The DNA for the CDR3 is TGTGCCAGCAGCCCCCGGGACAGGGGATATAGCAATCAGCCCCAGCATTTT.

This clonotype was seen more than once but under ten times. The V call is TRBV12-5, the J call TRBJ2-1; 12 bases fit TRBD2. The CDR3 has 15 amino acids. The germline V gene encodes CDR1 LGHNT and CDR2 FRNRAP. With 6 bases clipped from V and 1 base from J, the junction kept 1 base outside the gene matches. In nucleotides, the CDR3 is TGTGCTAGTGGCCTAGCGGGGGGGTCCTACAATGAGCAGTTCTTC. This gives the protein CASGLAGGSYNEQFF.

A few counts support this clonotype. The chain carries TRBV12-3 or TRBV12-4 and TRBJ2-3; a weak D match, TRBD2 (5 bases). The CDR3 has 15 amino acids. V lost 10 bases and J lost 0, with 17 bases in between. Written as DNA, the CDR3 is TGTGCCACCACAAGCGGCCGCGGGAGCACAGATACGCAGTATTTT. Protein sequence: CATTSGRGSTDTQYF.

This clonotype came up a few times. The chain combines TRBV7-9 with TRBJ2-4, with D maybe TRBD2 (5 bases). CDR1 is SEHNR, CDR2 FQNEAQ, per germline (reference sequence). CDR3 length equals 15 residues. Trimming cost V 3 bases and J 0 bases, with 9 bases left between them. The CDR3 here is CASSFIGLAKNIQYF. CDR3 DNA: TGTGCCAGCAGCTTTATCGGACTAGCCAAAAACATTCAGTACTTC.

V usage is TRBV5-1 and J usage is TRBJ2-7; 8 nucleotides align to TRBD1. V was clipped by 7 bases and J by 5 bases; unmatched bases: 11. The germline V gene encodes CDR1 SGHRS and CDR2 YFSETQ. The CDR3 sequence is 14 residues long. The CDR3 bases are TGCGCCAGCTGTTATGACAGGGGAACAAACGAGCAGTACTTC. Translation: CASCYDRGTNEQYF.

In its sample, this clonotype was seen many times. The genes are TRBV24-1 and TRBJ2-1; no definite D call. Germline V gene lookup returns CDR1 KGHDR and CDR2 SFDVKD. This CDR3 region has 16 residues. Trimming removed 3 bases from V and 5 bases from J, with 16 bases in between. The DNA for the CDR3 is TGTGCCACCAGTGATATATATCCGTCTAGTGACAATGAGCAGTTCTTC. It is translated as CATSDIYPSSDNEQFF.

This clonotype turned up a few times. The CDR3 bases are TGTGCCAGCAGCTCCCTTGGGACGGTTTCCTACAATGAGCAGTTCTTC. This gives the protein CASSSLGTVSYNEQFF. The chain joins TRBV11-2 to TRBJ2-1; D is tentatively TRBD1 or TRBD2 (5 bases each). With 4 bases removed from V and 1 base from J, the gap between germline ends came to 14 bases. The CDR3 sequence is 16 residues long. CDR1 and CDR2 (germline): SGHAT, FQNNGV.

CDR3 residues: CASSEGSSGNTIYF. CDR3 coding DNA: TGTGCCAGCTCCGAAGGGTCCTCTGGAAACACCATATATTTT. This sequence joins TRBV7-8 and TRBJ1-3, with no clear D. V was cut by 8 bases and J by 0 bases, with 11 bases left in between. The CDR3 spans 14 residues. CDR1 and CDR2 from the germline V gene are SGHVS and FQNEAQ.

This clonotype was counted between two and nine times. V is TRBV30 and J is TRBJ1-5, with D perhaps TRBD1 (5 bases). Germline-derived CDR1 and CDR2 are GTSNPN and SVGIG (reference sequence). V shed 0 bases and J shed 6 bases, with 9 bases lying between them. This CDR3 has 13 residues. The CDR3 region has the DNA TGTGCCTGGAGTGTAACGGGGGGTCAGCCCCAGCATTTT. It codes for CAWSVTGGQPQHF.

This clonotype turned up a few times. This sequence joins TRBV20-1 and TRBJ2-3, with D perhaps matching TRBD1 (6 bases). Germline V gives CDR1 DFQATT, CDR2 SNEGSKA (reference sequence). V was trimmed by 5 bases and J by 5 bases, leaving 14 bases between them. This CDR3 contains 13 residues. Here the CDR3 reads CSAVIHRVDTQYF. In nucleotides, the CDR3 is TGCAGTGCTGTCATACACAGGGTAGATACGCAGTATTTT.

This clonotype was found many times. The J gene is TRBJ2-1, the V gene TRBV20-1, with a possible D match to TRBD2 (5 bases). Looked up from germline, CDR1 is DFQATT and CDR2 is SNEGSKA (reference sequence). The CDR3 is 14 amino acids. V lost 5 bases, J lost 1 base, and 12 bases lay in between. In DNA form, the CDR3 reads TGCAGTGCTCAACTAGTGAGATCCTACAATGAGCAGTTCTTC. It codes for CSAQLVRSYNEQFF.

The rearrangement uses TRBV19 and TRBJ1-2; 7 positions match TRBD1. Germline V gene sequence: CDR1 LNHDA, CDR2 SQIVND (reference sequence). The length of the CDR3 is 13 residues. Unmatched junction bases numbered 5, after V lost 2 bases and J lost 8 bases. The CDR3 is CASSIRTGDGYTF. The CDR3, as DNA: TGTGCCAGTAGTATACGAACAGGGGACGGCTACACCTTC.

The genes are TRBV20-1 and TRBJ2-3, with 10 bases lining up with TRBD2. The V segment lost 6 bases and the J segment 2 bases; nucleotides outside the gene matches: 5. Germline values: CDR1 DFQATT, CDR2 SNEGSKA (reference sequence). This CDR3 comprises 14 residues. The CDR3 protein is CSAKGLAITDTQYF. The CDR3 DNA is TGCAGTGCAAAGGGACTAGCGATCACAGATACGCAGTATTTT.